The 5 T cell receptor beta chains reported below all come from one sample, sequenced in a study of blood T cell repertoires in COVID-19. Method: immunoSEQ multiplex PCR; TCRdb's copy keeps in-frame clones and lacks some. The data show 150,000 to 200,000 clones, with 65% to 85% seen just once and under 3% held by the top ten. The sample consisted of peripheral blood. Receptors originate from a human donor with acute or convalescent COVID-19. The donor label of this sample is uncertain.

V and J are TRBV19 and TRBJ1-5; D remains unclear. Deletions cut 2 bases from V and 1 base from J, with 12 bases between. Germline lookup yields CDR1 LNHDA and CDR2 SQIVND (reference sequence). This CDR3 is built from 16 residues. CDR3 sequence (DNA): TGTGCCAGTAGTATATCAATCTGGGCGAGCAATCAGCCCCAGCATTTT. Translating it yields CASSISIWASNQPQHF.

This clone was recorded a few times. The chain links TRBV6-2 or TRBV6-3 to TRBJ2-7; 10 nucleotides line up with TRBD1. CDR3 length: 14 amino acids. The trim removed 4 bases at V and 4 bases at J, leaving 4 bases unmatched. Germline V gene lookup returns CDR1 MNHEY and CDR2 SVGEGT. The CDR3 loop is CASSFRDRGYEQYF. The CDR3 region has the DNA TGTGCCAGCAGTTTCCGGGACAGGGGATACGAGCAGTACTTC.

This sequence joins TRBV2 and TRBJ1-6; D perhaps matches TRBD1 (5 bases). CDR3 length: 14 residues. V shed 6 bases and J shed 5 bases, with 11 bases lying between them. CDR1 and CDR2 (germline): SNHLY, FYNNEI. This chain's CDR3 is CASSKDTHNSPLHF. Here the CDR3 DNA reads TGTGCCAGCAGCAAGGACACACATAATTCACCCCTCCACTTT.

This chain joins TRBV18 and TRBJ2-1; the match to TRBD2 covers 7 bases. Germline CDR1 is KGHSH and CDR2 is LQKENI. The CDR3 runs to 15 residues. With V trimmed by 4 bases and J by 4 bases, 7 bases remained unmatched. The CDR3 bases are TGTGCCAGCTCACTTACTAGCGCCCTTTACAATGAGCAGTTCTTC. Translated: CASSLTSALYNEQFF.

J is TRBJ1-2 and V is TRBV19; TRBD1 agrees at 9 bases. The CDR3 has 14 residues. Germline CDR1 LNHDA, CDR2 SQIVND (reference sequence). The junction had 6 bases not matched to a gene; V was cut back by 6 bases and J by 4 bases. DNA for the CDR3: TGTGCCAGTAGAGAAACAGGGGGCGCCTATGGCTACACCTTC. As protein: CASRETGGAYGYTF.